This T cell receptor (beta chain) originates from a study of cytomegalovirus exposure and HLA in healthy donors. As concerns this clone: Its antigen is not known.

Findings of the study overall: Reported results showed that the classifier diagnosed cytomegalovirus status with high specificity and sensitivity. Researchers counted roughly 150 TCR beta chains as cytomegalovirus-associated.

This CDR3 is 14 amino acids long. With 3 bases removed from V and 2 bases from J, the gap between germline ends came to 9 bases. Per germline, CDR1 SGHNT and CDR2 YYREEE (reference sequence). The PCR used 60 Vbeta and 13 Jbeta primers. Assay: immunoSEQ multiplex PCR; the TCRdb copy retains only in-frame clones and omits some. Altogether 200,000 or so clones are present, 77% being singletons, with the ten largest covering 2.1%. The sample taken for sequencing was PBMCs. The receptor's source is a woman in her twenties or thirties in good health and CMV-seropositive. The J gene is TRBJ1-3, the V gene TRBV5-4; unclear D gene. This CDR3 is CASSSQRAGNTIYF. CDR3 nucleotides: TGTGCCAGCAGCTCACAGAGAGCTGGAAACACCATATATTTT.